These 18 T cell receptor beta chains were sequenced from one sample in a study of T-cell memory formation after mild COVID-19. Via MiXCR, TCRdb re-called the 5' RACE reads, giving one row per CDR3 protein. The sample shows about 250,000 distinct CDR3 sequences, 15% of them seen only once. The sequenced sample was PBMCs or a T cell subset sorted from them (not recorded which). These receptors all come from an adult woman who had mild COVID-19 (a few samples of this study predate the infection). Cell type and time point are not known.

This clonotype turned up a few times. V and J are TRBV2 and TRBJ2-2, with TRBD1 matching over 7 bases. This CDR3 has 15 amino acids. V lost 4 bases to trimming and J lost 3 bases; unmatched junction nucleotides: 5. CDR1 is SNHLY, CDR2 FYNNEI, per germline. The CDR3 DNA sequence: TGTGCCAGCAGTGCCAGGACAGGCTACACCGGGGAGCTGTTTTTT. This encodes CASSARTGYTGELFF.

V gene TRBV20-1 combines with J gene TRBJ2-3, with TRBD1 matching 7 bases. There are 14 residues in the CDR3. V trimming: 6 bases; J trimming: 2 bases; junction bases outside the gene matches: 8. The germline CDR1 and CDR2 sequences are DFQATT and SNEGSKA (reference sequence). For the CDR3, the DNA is TGCAGTGCCCCTAAGACAGGGTTCACAGATACGCAGTATTTT. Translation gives CSAPKTGFTDTQYF.

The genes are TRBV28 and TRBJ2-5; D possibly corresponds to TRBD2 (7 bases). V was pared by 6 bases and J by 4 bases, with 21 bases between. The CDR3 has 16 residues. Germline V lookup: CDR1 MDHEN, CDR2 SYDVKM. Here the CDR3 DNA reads TGTGCCAGCAGACCCCACGGGACACCGGGGGGAGAGACCCAGTACTTC. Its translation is CASRPHGTPGGETQYF.

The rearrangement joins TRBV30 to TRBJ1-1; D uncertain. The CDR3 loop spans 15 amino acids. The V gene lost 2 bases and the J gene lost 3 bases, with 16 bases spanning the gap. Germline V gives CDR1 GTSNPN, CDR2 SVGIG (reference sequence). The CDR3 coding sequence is TGTGCCTGGAGTTTGCAGGCCCTGGCCCACACTGAAGCTTTCTTT. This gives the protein CAWSLQALAHTEAFF.

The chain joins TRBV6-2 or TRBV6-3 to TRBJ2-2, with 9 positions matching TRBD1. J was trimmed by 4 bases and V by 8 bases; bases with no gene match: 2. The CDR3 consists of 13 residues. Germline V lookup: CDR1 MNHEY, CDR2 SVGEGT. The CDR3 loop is CASGQGFTGELFF. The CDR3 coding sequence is TGTGCCAGCGGACAGGGGTTCACCGGGGAGCTGTTTTTT.

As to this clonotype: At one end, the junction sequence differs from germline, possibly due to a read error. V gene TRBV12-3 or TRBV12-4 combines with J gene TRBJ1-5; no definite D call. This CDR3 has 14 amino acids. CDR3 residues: CASNLGGFNQPQHF. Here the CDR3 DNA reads TGTGCCAGCAATTTAGGAGGGTTCAATCAGCCCCAGCATTTT.

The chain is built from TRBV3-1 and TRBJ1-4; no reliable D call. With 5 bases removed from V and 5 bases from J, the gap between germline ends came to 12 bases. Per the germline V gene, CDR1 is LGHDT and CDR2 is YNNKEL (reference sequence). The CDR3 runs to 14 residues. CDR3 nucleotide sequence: TGTGCCAGCAGCTTTGGGAATAGGAATGAAAAACTGTTTTTT. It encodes CASSFGNRNEKLFF. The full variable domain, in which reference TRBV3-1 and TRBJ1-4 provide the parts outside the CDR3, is DTAVSQTPKYLVTQMGNDKSIKCEQNLGHDTMYWYKQDSKKFLKIMFSYNNKELIINETVPNRFSPKSPDKAHLNLHINSLELGDSAVYFCASSFGNRNEKLFFGSGTQLSVL.

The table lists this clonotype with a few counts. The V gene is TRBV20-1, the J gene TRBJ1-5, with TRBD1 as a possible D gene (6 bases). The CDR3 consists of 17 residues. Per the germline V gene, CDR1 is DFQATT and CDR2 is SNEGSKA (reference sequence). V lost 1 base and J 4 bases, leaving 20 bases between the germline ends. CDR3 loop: CSARVGGGALSNQPQHF. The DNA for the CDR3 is TGCAGTGCTAGAGTCGGTGGGGGGGCCCTAAGTAATCAGCCCCAGCATTTT.

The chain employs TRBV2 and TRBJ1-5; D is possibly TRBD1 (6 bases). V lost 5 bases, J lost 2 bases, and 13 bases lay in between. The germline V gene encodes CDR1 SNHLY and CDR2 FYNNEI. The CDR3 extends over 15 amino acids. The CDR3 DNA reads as TGTGCCAGCAGTCCTGACAGGTGGGGCAATCAGCCCCAGCATTTT. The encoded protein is CASSPDRWGNQPQHF. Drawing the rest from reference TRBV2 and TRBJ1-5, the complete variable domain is EPEVTQTPSHQVTQMGQEVILRCVPISNHLYFYWYRQILGQKVEFLVSFYNNEISEKSEIFDDQFSVERPDGSNFTLKIRSTKLEDSAMYFCASSPDRWGNQPQHFGDGTRLSIL.

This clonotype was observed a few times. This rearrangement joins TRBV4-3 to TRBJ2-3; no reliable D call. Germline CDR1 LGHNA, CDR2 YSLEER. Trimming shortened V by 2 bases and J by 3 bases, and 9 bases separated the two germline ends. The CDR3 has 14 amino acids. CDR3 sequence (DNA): TGCGCCAGCAGCCAATCCAGACCGACAGATACGCAGTATTTT. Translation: CASSQSRPTDTQYF.

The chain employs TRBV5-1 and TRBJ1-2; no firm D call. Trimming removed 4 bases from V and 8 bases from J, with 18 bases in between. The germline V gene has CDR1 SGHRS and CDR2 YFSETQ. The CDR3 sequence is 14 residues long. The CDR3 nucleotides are TGCGCCAGCAGCGTCATCGATGAGGGCCTAGGCTACACCTTC. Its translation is CASSVIDEGLGYTF. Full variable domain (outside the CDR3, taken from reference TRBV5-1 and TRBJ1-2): KAGVTQTPRYLIKTRGQQVTLSCSPISGHRSVSWYQQTPGQGLQFLFEYFSETQRNKGNFPGRFSGRQFSNSRSEMNVSTLELGDSALYLCASSVIDEGLGYTFGSGTRLTVV.

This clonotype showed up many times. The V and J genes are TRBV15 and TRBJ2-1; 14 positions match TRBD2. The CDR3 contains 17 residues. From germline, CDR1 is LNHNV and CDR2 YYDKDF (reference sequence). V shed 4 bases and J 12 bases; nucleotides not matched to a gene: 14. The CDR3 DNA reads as TGTGCCACCAGCAAACCTGGACTAGCGGGAGGCCAGTGGGGGCAGTTCTTC. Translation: CATSKPGLAGGQWGQFF.

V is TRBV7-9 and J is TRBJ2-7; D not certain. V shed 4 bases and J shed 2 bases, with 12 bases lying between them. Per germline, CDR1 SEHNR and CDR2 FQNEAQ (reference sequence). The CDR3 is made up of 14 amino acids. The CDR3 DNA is TGTGCCAGCAGCTCCTATAAAGGCGCCTACGAGCAGTACTTC. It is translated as CASSSYKGAYEQYF.

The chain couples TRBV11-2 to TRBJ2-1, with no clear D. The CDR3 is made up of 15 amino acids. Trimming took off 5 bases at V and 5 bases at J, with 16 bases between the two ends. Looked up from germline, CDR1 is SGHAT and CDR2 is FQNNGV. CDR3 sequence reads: CASSLPAPRNNEQFF. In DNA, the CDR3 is TGTGCCAGCAGCCTTCCAGCGCCACGGAACAATGAGCAGTTCTTC.

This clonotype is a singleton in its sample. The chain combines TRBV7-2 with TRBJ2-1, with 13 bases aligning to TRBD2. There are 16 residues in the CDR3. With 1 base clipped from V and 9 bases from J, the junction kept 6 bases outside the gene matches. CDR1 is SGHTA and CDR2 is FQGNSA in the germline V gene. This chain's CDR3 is CASSLDTSGRASEQFF. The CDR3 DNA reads TGTGCCAGCAGCTTAGATACTAGCGGGAGGGCCAGTGAGCAGTTCTTC.

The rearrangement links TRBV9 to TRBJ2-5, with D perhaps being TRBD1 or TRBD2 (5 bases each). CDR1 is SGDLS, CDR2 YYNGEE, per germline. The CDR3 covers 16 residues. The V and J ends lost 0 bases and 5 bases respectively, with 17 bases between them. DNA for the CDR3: TGTGCCAGCAGCGTAGAAAAGGGCGGCGAGGGGGAGACCCAGTACTTC. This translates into CASSVEKGGEGETQYF.

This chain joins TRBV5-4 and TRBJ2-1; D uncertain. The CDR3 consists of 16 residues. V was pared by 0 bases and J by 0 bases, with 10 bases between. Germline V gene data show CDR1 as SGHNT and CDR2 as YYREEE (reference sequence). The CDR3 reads CASSLAPESSYNEQFF. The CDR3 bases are TGTGCCAGCAGCTTGGCCCCGGAGAGCTCCTACAATGAGCAGTTCTTC.

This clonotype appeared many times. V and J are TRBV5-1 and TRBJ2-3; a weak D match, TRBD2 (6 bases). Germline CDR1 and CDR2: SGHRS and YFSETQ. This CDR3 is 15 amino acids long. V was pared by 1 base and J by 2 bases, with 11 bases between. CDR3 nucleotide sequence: TGCGCCAGCAGCTTGCCCCGGGACTCCACAGATACGCAGTATTTT. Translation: CASSLPRDSTDTQYF.